This section outlines one T cell receptor (beta chain) sequence together with its context. The sample is drawn from a study of blood T cell repertoires in COVID-19. Assay used: immunoSEQ multiplex PCR; TCRdb lists only in-frame clones, some missing. The data contain over 200,000 clones, 90% of them seen just once; the ten biggest clones take up less than 3.5%. V dropped 6 bases and J dropped 4 bases, with 18 bases sitting between them. This CDR3 is built from 15 residues. CDR1 SQVTM and CDR2 ANQGSEA come from the germline V gene. The sequence derives from a man under 40 with COVID-19, enrolled during active disease. The chain has TRBV29-1 and TRBJ2-2; maybe TRBD2 (6 bases). Sequencing was done on a sample of peripheral blood. For the CDR3, the DNA is TGCAGCGTGCCCGTGGGATCGCGGGGCACCGGGGAGCTGTTTTTT. Its protein product is CSVPVGSRGTGELFF.